These 12 T cell receptor beta chains came from one sample sequenced in a study of cytotoxic CD8 clonotypes in ibrutinib-treated CLL. Method: immunoSEQ multiplex PCR; TCRdb's copy keeps in-frame clones and lacks some. The sample carries some 300,000 clones, about 80% recorded once. The sequencing here drew on PBMCs, taken before ibrutinib treatment. The receptors stem from a human donor with chronic lymphocytic leukemia.

The chain recombines TRBV27 with TRBJ2-7; a weak D match, TRBD2 (5 bases). The CDR3 runs to 14 residues. V was shortened by 0 bases and J by 3 bases, with 9 bases between the two germline ends. From germline, CDR1 is MNHEY and CDR2 SMNVEV (reference sequence). The CDR3 DNA reads as TGTGCCAGCAGTTTATCGCGCCGGGACTACGAGCAGTACTTC. It codes for CASSLSRRDYEQYF.

The chain has TRBV30 and TRBJ2-3; 7 bases match TRBD2. The CDR3 length is 14 residues. Per germline, CDR1 GTSNPN and CDR2 SVGIG (reference sequence). J was trimmed by 7 bases and V by 3 bases; bases with no gene match: 10. CDR3 protein: CAWSSLATSNTQYF. The DNA for the CDR3 is TGTGCCTGGAGCTCCCTTGCGACTAGCAATACGCAGTATTTT.

V and J are TRBV7-2 and TRBJ2-5; tentatively, D is TRBD2 (5 bases). CDR1 and CDR2 (germline): SGHTA, FQGNSA. CDR3 length: 11 amino acids. Trimming took 8 bases from V and 9 from J, leaving 13 bases between them. The CDR3 DNA is TGTGCCAGCGTGGCCGGGGTGGCCCAGTACTTC. Protein product: CASVAGVAQYF.

The V call is TRBV7-2, the J call TRBJ2-5; 13 nucleotides align to TRBD2. Per germline, CDR1 SGHTA and CDR2 FQGNSA. Germline trimming cut 0 bases from V and 5 bases from J; bases unmatched to any gene: 6. The CDR3 is 17 residues long. The CDR3 region has the DNA TGTGCCAGCAGCTTAGCGCCGACTAGCGGGAGGTGGGAGACCCAGTACTTC. Translating gives CASSLAPTSGRWETQYF.

The table lists this clone with a few counts. This sequence joins TRBV19 and TRBJ2-4; 7 bases agree with TRBD2. The V and J ends lost 6 bases and 0 bases, in that order; junction bases with no gene match: 5. Germline V CDR1 and CDR2: LNHDA, SQIVND (reference sequence). The CDR3 contains 15 residues. This CDR3 is CASRVSGPAKNIQYF. The CDR3 DNA is TGTGCCAGTAGGGTTAGCGGGCCAGCCAAAAACATTCAGTACTTC.

This chain links TRBV7-2 with TRBJ2-7; D remains ambiguous. CDR3 length: 13 amino acids. Germline V lookup: CDR1 SGHTA, CDR2 FQGNSA. Trimming pared 1 base from V and 3 bases from J, leaving 7 bases between. The CDR3: CASSLVLVYEQYF. The DNA of the CDR3 is TGTGCCAGCAGCTTAGTACTGGTCTACGAGCAGTACTTC.

The rearrangement links TRBV18 to TRBJ2-4, with D maybe TRBD1 (5 bases). The CDR3 covers 15 residues. Germline V CDR1 and CDR2: KGHSH, LQKENI. V shed 2 bases and J shed 9 bases, with 17 bases lying between them. This CDR3 reads CASSPTSWTQGIQYF. In nucleotides, the CDR3 is TGTGCCAGCTCACCAACGTCGTGGACCCAGGGCATTCAGTACTTC.

The V gene is TRBV15, the J gene TRBJ2-7; D not resolved. Trimming pared 6 bases from V and 1 base from J, leaving 13 bases between. CDR3 length: 14 residues. Germline V gene lookup returns CDR1 LNHNV and CDR2 YYDKDF (reference sequence). The CDR3: CATRLTGMSYEQYF. Here the CDR3 DNA reads TGTGCCACCAGGTTAACCGGAATGTCCTACGAGCAGTACTTC. Combining the CDR3 with reference TRBV15 and TRBJ2-7 gives the whole variable domain DAMVIQNPRYQVTQFGKPVTLSCSQTLNHNVMYWYQQKSSQAPKLLFHYYDKDFNNEADTPDNFQSRRPNTSFCFLDIRSPGLGDTAMYLCATRLTGMSYEQYFGPGTRLTVT.

The chain has TRBV6-4 and TRBJ2-7; unclear D gene. This CDR3 contains 11 residues. V lost 3 bases and J lost 6, with 6 bases in between. The germline CDR1 and CDR2 sequences are MRHNA and SNTAGT. The CDR3 nucleotides are TGTGCCAGCAGTGAGGGTGGCGAGCAGTACTTC. As protein: CASSEGGEQYF.

This clone has just a few counts. The chain combines TRBV5-4 with TRBJ2-7, with D possibly TRBD2 on 6 matching bases. CDR1 is SGHNT, CDR2 YYREEE, per germline (reference sequence). V gave up 2 bases and J gave up 6 bases, with 12 bases separating them. The CDR3 has 13 residues. In DNA, the CDR3 is TGTGCCAGCAGCTTCGGGGCCGGGGGCGAGCAGTACTTC. Translation gives CASSFGAGGEQYF.

This chain joins TRBV27 and TRBJ1-2; D call uncertain. The CDR3 sequence is 15 residues long. V lost 0 bases, J lost 4 bases, and 12 bases lay in between. Germline V gene lookup returns CDR1 MNHEY and CDR2 SMNVEV (reference sequence). CDR3 DNA sequence: TGTGCCAGCAGTTTATCGATGAAACCCGGCTATGGCTACACCTTC. As protein: CASSLSMKPGYGYTF.

This chain links TRBV4-1 with TRBJ2-1; D unclear. In germline, CDR1 is MGHRA, CDR2 YSYEKL. Trimming stripped 3 bases from V and 9 bases from J, with 9 bases between. CDR3 length equals 12 residues. This CDR3 is CASSQSVFEQFF. In DNA form, the CDR3 reads TGCGCCAGCAGCCAGAGTGTGTTTGAGCAGTTCTTC.